This T cell receptor (beta chain) was retrieved from a study of cytomegalovirus exposure and HLA in healthy donors. J was trimmed by 3 bases and V by 4 bases; bases with no gene match: 4. CDR3 length equals 13 residues. Germline V CDR1 and CDR2: SGHRS, YFSETQ. The PCR ran on 60 Vbeta and 13 Jbeta primers. Profiled with immunoSEQ multiplex PCR; TCRdb holds only in-frame clones, not every one. The table records about 78,000 clones, 60% to 75% of them present only once. This TCR came from a middle-aged woman in good health and CMV-seropositive. The chain links TRBV5-1 to TRBJ2-7, with 7 bases lining up with TRBD1. Sequenced material: PBMCs. CDR3 sequence reads: CASSETGFYEQYF. DNA of the CDR3: TGCGCCAGCAGCGAGACAGGGTTCTACGAGCAGTACTTC.